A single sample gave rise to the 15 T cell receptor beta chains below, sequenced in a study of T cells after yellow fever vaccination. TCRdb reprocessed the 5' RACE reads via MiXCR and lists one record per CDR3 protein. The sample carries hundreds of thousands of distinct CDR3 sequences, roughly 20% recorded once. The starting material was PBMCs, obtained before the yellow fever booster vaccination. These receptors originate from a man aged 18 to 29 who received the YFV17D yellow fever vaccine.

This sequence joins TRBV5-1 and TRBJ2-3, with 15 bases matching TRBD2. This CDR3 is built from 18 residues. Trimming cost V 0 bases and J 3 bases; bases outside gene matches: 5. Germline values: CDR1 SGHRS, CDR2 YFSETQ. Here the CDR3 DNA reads TGCGCCAGCAGCTTGGCGGGACTAGCGGGAGGTACAACAGATACGCAGTATTTT. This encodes CASSLAGLAGGTTDTQYF.

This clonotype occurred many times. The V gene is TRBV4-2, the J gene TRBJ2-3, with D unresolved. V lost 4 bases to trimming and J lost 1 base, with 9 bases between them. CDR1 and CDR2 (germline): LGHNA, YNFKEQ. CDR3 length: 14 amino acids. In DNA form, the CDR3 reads TGTGCCAGCAGCCGCTTCCCAGGCACAGATACGCAGTATTTT. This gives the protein CASSRFPGTDTQYF.

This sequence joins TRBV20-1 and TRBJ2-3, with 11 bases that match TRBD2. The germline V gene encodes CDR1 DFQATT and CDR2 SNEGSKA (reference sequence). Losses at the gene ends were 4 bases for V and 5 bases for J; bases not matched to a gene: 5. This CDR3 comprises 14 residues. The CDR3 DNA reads TGCAGTGCTACACTAGCGGGGGATATAGATACGCAGTATTTT. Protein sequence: CSATLAGDIDTQYF.

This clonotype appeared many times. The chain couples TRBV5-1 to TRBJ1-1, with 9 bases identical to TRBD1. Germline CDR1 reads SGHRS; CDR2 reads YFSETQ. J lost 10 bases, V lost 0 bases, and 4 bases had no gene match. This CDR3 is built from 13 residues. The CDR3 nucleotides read TGCGCCAGCAGCTTGGGCGACAGGGGGGGAGCTTTCTTT. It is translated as CASSLGDRGGAFF.

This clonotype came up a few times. The DNA for the CDR3 is TGTGCCACCAGTGACGGCGGATACGAGCAGTACTTC. As protein: CATSDGGYEQYF. The genes are TRBV24-1 and TRBJ2-7; D uncertain. V lost 4 bases to trimming and J lost 4 bases, with 7 bases between them. The CDR3 is made up of 12 amino acids. Germline V gives CDR1 KGHDR, CDR2 SFDVKD.

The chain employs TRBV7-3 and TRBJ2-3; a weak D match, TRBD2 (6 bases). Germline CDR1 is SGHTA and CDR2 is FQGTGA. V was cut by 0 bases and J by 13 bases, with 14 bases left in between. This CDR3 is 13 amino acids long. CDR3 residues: CASSLTPLATEYF. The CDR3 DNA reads TGTGCCAGCAGCTTAACCCCACTAGCCACGGAGTATTTT. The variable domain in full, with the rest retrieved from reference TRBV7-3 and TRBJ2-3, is GAGVSQTPSNKVTEKGKYVELRCDPISGHTALYWYRQSLGQGPEFLIYFQGTGAADDSGLPNDRFFAVRPEGSVSTLKIQRTERGDSAVYLCASSLTPLATEYFGPGTRLTVL.

The CDR3 is CASSSSWVGELFF. In nucleotides, the CDR3 is TGTGCCAGCAGTAGTTCGTGGGTCGGGGAGCTGTTTTTT. V gene TRBV12-3 or TRBV12-4 combines with J gene TRBJ2-2; D not resolved. The V end was cut by 5 bases, the J end by 7 bases, with 11 bases between. The CDR3 totals 13 residues.

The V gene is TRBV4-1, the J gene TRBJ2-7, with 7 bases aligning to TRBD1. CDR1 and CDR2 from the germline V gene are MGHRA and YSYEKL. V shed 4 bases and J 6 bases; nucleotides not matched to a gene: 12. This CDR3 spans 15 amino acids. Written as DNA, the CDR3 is TGCGCCAGCAGCCCGAGGACAGGCCGAAGCCTCGAGCAGTACGTC. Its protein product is CASSPRTGRSLEQYV.

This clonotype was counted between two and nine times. Here the CDR3 reads CAWRPSSGNTIYF. In nucleotides, the CDR3 is TGTGCCTGGCGACCGAGCTCTGGAAACACCATATATTTT. V usage is TRBV30 and J usage is TRBJ1-3; D is ambiguous. Trimming took 5 bases from V and 0 from J, leaving 8 bases between them. CDR3 length: 13 residues. CDR1 is GTSNPN, CDR2 SVGIG, per germline (reference sequence).

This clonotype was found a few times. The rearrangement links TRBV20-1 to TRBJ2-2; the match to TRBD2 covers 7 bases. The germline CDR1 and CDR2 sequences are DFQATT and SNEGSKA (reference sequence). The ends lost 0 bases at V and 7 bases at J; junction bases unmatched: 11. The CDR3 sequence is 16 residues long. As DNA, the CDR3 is TGCAGTGCTAGAGATCCTACGAGGGCGGGAGACGGGGAGCTGTTTTTT. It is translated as CSARDPTRAGDGELFF.

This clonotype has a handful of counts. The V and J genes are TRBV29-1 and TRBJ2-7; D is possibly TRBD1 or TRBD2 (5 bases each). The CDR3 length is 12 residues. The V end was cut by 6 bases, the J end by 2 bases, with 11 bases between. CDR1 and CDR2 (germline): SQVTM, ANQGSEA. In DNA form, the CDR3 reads TGCAGCGTCACAGGAGGAACCTACGAGCAGTACTTC. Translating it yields CSVTGGTYEQYF.

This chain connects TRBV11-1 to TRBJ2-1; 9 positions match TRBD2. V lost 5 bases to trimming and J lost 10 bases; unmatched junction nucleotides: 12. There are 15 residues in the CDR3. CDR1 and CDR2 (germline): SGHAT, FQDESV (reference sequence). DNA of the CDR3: TGTGCCAGCAGCCCCCATAGCGGGGGATCGGCCGAGCAGTTCTTC. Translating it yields CASSPHSGGSAEQFF.

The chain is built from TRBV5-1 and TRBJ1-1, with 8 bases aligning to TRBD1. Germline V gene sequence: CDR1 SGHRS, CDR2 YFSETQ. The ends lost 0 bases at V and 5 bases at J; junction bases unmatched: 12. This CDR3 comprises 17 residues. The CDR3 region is CASSLGPTGQGWTEAFF. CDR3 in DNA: TGCGCCAGCAGCTTGGGGCCTACCGGACAGGGATGGACTGAAGCTTTCTTT.

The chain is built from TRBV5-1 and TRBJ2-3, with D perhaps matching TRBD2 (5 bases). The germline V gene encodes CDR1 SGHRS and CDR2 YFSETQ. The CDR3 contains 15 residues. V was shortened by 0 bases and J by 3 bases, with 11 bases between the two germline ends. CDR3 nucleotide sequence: TGCGCCAGCAGCTTGGACGGGGATAGGACAGATACGCAGTATTTT. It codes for CASSLDGDRTDTQYF.

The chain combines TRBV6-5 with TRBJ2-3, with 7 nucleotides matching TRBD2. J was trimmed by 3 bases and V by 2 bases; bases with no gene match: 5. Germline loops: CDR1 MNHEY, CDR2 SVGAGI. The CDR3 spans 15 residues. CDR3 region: CASSYGASGTDTQYF. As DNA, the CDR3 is TGTGCCAGCAGTTACGGGGCTAGCGGAACAGATACGCAGTATTTT.